This is a list of T cell receptor beta chains from one sample in a study of Ad26.COV2.S vaccination and SARS-CoV-2 variants. This table comes from immunoSEQ multiplex PCR, and its TCRdb copy is limited to in-frame clones, with some not included. This table holds a few hundred thousand clones, 85% to 90% found once. The sequences come from peripheral blood, collected in a trial of Ad26.COV2.S vaccine versus placebo. These receptors all stem from a person aged 18-60 years who received the Ad26.COV2.S COVID-19 vaccine or a placebo. Each CDR3 is given with its conserved first and last residue. The order of the fields is clone size, D gene, J gene, V gene, CDR3 protein, CDR3 DNA. D genes are given only for firm matches. Clone size, where shown, is once, few, many, or a class for clones that have expanded.

clone size: NA
D gene: TRBD1
J gene: TRBJ1-4
V gene: TRBV5-6
CDR3 protein: CASSKDRSNEKLFF
CDR3 DNA: TGTGCCAGCAGCAAGGACAGGAGTAATGAAAAACTGTTTTTT

clone size: once
D gene: NA
J gene: TRBJ2-5
V gene: TRBV19
CDR3 protein: CANISGSSTPLETQYF
CDR3 DNA: TGTGCCAATATCTCAGGGTCGTCCACACCGTTGGAGACCCAGTACTTC

clone size: once
D gene: NA
J gene: TRBJ1-3
V gene: TRBV4-1
CDR3 protein: CASSQRGGSSSGNTIYF
CDR3 DNA: TGCGCCAGCAGCCAGCGGGGGGGCAGCAGCTCTGGAAACACCATATATTTT

clone size: NA
D gene: NA
J gene: TRBJ1-4
V gene: TRBV3-1/TRBV3-2
CDR3 protein: CASSQDRGETNEKLFF
CDR3 DNA: TGTGCCAGCAGCCAAGACAGGGGTGAGACTAATGAAAAACTGTTTTTT

clone size: NA
D gene: TRBD2
J gene: TRBJ2-3
V gene: TRBV19
CDR3 protein: CASRAGGTDTQYF
CDR3 DNA: TGTGCCAGCAGAGCGGGGGGCACAGATACGCAGTATTTT

clone size: once
D gene: NA
J gene: TRBJ1-4
V gene: TRBV6-2/TRBV6-3
CDR3 protein: CASSLPLLKRTNEKLFF
CDR3 DNA: TGTGCCAGCAGTTTACCACTCTTGAAGAGAACTAATGAAAAACTGTTTTTT

clone size: once
D gene: NA
J gene: TRBJ2-1
V gene: TRBV19
CDR3 protein: CASSIRGGGRDEQFF
CDR3 DNA: TGTGCCAGTAGTATCAGAGGGGGGGGCAGGGATGAGCAGTTCTTC

clone size: NA
D gene: NA
J gene: TRBJ2-7
V gene: TRBV9
CDR3 protein: CASSVDSSYEQYF
CDR3 DNA: TGTGCCAGCAGCGTAGACAGCTCCTACGAGCAGTACTTC

clone size: once
D gene: NA
J gene: TRBJ2-5
V gene: TRBV12-3/TRBV12-4
CDR3 protein: CASSLGPQETQYF
CDR3 DNA: TGTGCCAGCAGTTTGGGGCCTCAAGAGACCCAGTACTTC

clone size: NA
D gene: TRBD1
J gene: TRBJ1-1
V gene: TRBV10-3
CDR3 protein: CAISDGQGAGYTEAFF
CDR3 DNA: TGTGCCATCAGTGACGGACAGGGAGCTGGGTACACTGAAGCTTTCTTT

clone size: NA
D gene: NA
J gene: TRBJ1-5
V gene: TRBV2
CDR3 protein: CASGRGMDRNQPQHF
CDR3 DNA: TGTGCCAGCGGAAGGGGTATGGACAGAAATCAGCCCCAGCATTTT

clone size: NA
D gene: TRBD1
J gene: TRBJ1-5
V gene: TRBV19
CDR3 protein: CASSPPGQVVNQPQHF
CDR3 DNA: TGTGCCAGTAGTCCCCCGGGACAGGTAGTCAATCAGCCCCAGCATTTT

clone size: NA
D gene: NA
J gene: TRBJ1-2
V gene: TRBV7-2
CDR3 protein: CASSLEGVPRGYTF
CDR3 DNA: TGTGCCAGCAGCTTAGAGGGTGTGCCCCGAGGCTACACCTTC

clone size: NA
D gene: NA
J gene: TRBJ1-1
V gene: TRBV5-1
CDR3 protein: CASSLVTGQNTEAFF
CDR3 DNA: TGCGCCAGCAGCTTGGTAACGGGACAAAACACTGAAGCTTTCTTT

clone size: NA
D gene: NA
J gene: TRBJ2-1
V gene: TRBV4-3
CDR3 protein: CASSQVRGHEQFF
CDR3 DNA: TGCGCCAGCAGCCAAGTCAGGGGCCATGAGCAGTTCTTC

clone size: NA
D gene: TRBD1
J gene: TRBJ1-4
V gene: TRBV7-9
CDR3 protein: CASSSGQGNNEKLFF
CDR3 DNA: TGTGCCAGCAGCTCAGGACAGGGTAATAATGAAAAACTGTTTTTT

clone size: NA
D gene: NA
J gene: TRBJ2-3
V gene: TRBV7-2
CDR3 protein: CASSLVRGRGTDTQYF
CDR3 DNA: TGTGCCAGCAGCTTAGTGCGGGGAAGGGGCACAGATACGCAGTATTTT

clone size: NA
D gene: NA
J gene: TRBJ1-2
V gene: TRBV10-3
CDR3 protein: CAISENREAYGYTF
CDR3 DNA: TGTGCCATCAGTGAGAACAGGGAAGCCTATGGCTACACCTTC